Following are 20 T cell receptor beta chains from one sample sequenced in a study of cytomegalovirus exposure and HLA in healthy donors. PCR employed 60 Vbeta and 13 Jbeta primers. The protocol was immunoSEQ multiplex PCR, while the TCRdb copy is restricted to in-frame clones and leaves out a portion. The sample includes 55,000 to 70,000 clones, just over 85% seen only once; the top ten take roughly 2%. The sample taken for sequencing was PBMCs. All receptors come from a woman aged 25 to 45 in good health and CMV-seronegative.

The J gene is TRBJ2-3, the V gene TRBV6-1; 9 bases match TRBD2. Germline V CDR1 and CDR2: MNHNS, SASEGT. This CDR3 is 15 amino acids long. With 8 bases clipped from V and 5 bases from J, the junction kept 11 bases outside the gene matches. The CDR3 spells CASGGLAGTGDTQYF. The CDR3 bases are TGTGCCAGCGGGGGGCTAGCGGGAACGGGAGATACGCAGTATTTT.

This clone was found once. The chain couples TRBV27 to TRBJ1-4; 7 bases line up with TRBD1. The CDR3 runs 14 residues. The germline gives CDR1 MNHEY, CDR2 SMNVEV (reference sequence). Germline trimming cut 6 bases from V and 6 bases from J; bases unmatched to any gene: 7. CDR3 amino acids: CASRQGSIDEKLFF. The CDR3 DNA sequence: TGTGCCAGCAGACAGGGGTCGATAGATGAAAAACTGTTTTTT.

The chain recombines TRBV18 with TRBJ2-6, with TRBD1 identical over 9 bases. Germline V gives CDR1 KGHSH, CDR2 LQKENI. The CDR3 spans 18 residues. J was trimmed by 0 bases and V by 4 bases; bases with no gene match: 7. CDR3 amino acids: CASSRTGGFHSGANVLTF. The CDR3 bases are TGTGCCAGCTCACGAACAGGGGGCTTTCACTCTGGGGCCAACGTCCTGACTTTC.

The CDR3 sequence is CASSEAGIHGYTF. In nucleotides, the CDR3 is TGTGCCAGCAGTGAGGCAGGGATTCATGGCTACACCTTC. The chain employs TRBV6-1 and TRBJ1-2; D might be TRBD1 (5 bases). V lost 3 bases and J 6 bases, leaving 11 bases between the germline ends. The CDR3 has 13 amino acids. Germline V lookup: CDR1 MNHNS, CDR2 SASEGT.

The V gene is TRBV19, the J gene TRBJ2-1, with 9 positions matching TRBD2. CDR1 is LNHDA and CDR2 is SQIVND in the germline V gene (reference sequence). After removal of 5 bases from V and 9 bases from J, the junction contained 8 bases not matched to a gene. The CDR3 extends over 14 amino acids. The CDR3 DNA is TGTGCCAGTAGTGGCCTAGCGGGACGAGGTGAGCAGTTCTTC. Translated, it gives CASSGLAGRGEQFF.

This clone has only a few counts. This chain joins TRBV5-1 and TRBJ1-1; tentatively, D is TRBD1 (5 bases). The CDR3 covers 15 residues. V was pared by 4 bases and J by 5 bases, with 18 bases between. Germline V gene data show CDR1 as SGHRS and CDR2 as YFSETQ. The CDR3 nucleotides read TGCGCCAGCAGCCCGCTACAAGGGGCGAAGACTGAAGCTTTCTTT. Protein sequence: CASSPLQGAKTEAFF.

V gene TRBV18 combines with J gene TRBJ1-4; D is unclear. The germline V gene has CDR1 KGHSH and CDR2 LQKENI. The CDR3 length is 11 residues. V was trimmed by 6 bases and J by 10 bases, leaving 9 bases between them. The CDR3 spells CASSPGLKLFF. For the CDR3, the DNA is TGTGCCAGCTCCCCGGGATTAAAACTGTTTTTT.

V gene TRBV14 combines with J gene TRBJ2-6; 9 bases map to TRBD1. Trimming took 10 bases from V and 0 from J; bases not matched to a gene: 13. CDR3 length: 18 residues. The V gene's germline CDR1 is SGHDN and CDR2 FVKESK. CDR3 DNA sequence: TGTGCCAACAACAACCGGGACAGGGCCTTCTCTGGGGCCAACGTCCTGACTTTC. The encoded protein is CANNNRDRAFSGANVLTF.

J is TRBJ2-5 and V is TRBV9; 11 bases map to TRBD2. The V segment lost 4 bases and the J segment 5 bases; nucleotides outside the gene matches: 10. The CDR3 is made up of 16 amino acids. CDR1 and CDR2 from the germline V gene are SGDLS and YYNGEE. CDR3 DNA sequence: TGTGCCAGCAGCCTCCGACTAGCGGGACCTATCGAGACCCAGTACTTC. Amino acid sequence: CASSLRLAGPIETQYF.

V gene TRBV27 combines with J gene TRBJ2-3; 9 bases line up with TRBD2. CDR1 MNHEY and CDR2 SMNVEV come from the germline V gene (reference sequence). With 6 bases clipped from V and 3 bases from J, the junction kept 7 bases outside the gene matches. This CDR3 is built from 15 residues. CDR3 region: CASRGGRALTDTQYF. DNA for the CDR3: TGTGCCAGCAGAGGCGGGAGGGCCTTAACAGATACGCAGTATTTT.

V usage is TRBV29-1 and J usage is TRBJ1-2, with 7 bases lining up with TRBD1. J gave up 5 bases and V 4 bases, and 7 bases lay outside the gene matches. The CDR3 is made up of 13 amino acids. Germline lookup yields CDR1 SQVTM and CDR2 ANQGSEA. The CDR3 DNA sequence: TGCAGCGTTGGGGTCGGCAGGGGGTATGGCTACACCTTC. Translated, it gives CSVGVGRGYGYTF.

The DNA for the CDR3 is TGTGCCAGCAGTTTATCAGGGGGCCTAAATCAGCCCCAGCATTTT. This encodes CASSLSGGLNQPQHF. V gene TRBV28 combines with J gene TRBJ1-5, with 8 bases identical to TRBD1. The CDR3 loop spans 15 amino acids. J lost 4 bases, V lost 1 base, and 3 bases had no gene match. The germline gives CDR1 MDHEN, CDR2 SYDVKM.

CDR3 sequence (DNA): TGCGCCAGCAGCTTGCCTCTCAGGGGGACTGAAGCTTTCTTT. Its translation: CASSLPLRGTEAFF. The chain carries TRBV5-1 and TRBJ1-1; TRBD1 matches at 7 bases. V lost 1 base to trimming and J lost 5 bases; unmatched junction nucleotides: 5. The CDR3 has 14 amino acids. In germline, CDR1 is SGHRS, CDR2 YFSETQ.

The rearrangement uses TRBV19 and TRBJ2-7; a possible D gene is TRBD2 (6 bases). The V end lost 9 bases, the J end lost 0 bases, and 9 bases lay between the germline ends. Germline-derived CDR1 and CDR2 are LNHDA and SQIVND (reference sequence). The CDR3 is made up of 12 amino acids. The CDR3 DNA reads as TGTGCCAGCCTCGGGAGCTCCTACGAGCAGTACTTC. This codes for CASLGSSYEQYF.

This clone was detected a few times. The J gene is TRBJ1-4, the V gene TRBV21-1; the DNA was not used to check the table's D call, TRBD1. TRBV21-1 is annotated as a pseudogene. The CDR3 has 17 amino acids. CDR3: CASSKRHAWHSNEKLFF. CDR3 DNA: TGTGCCAGCAGCAAAAGGCACGCGTGGCACAGTAATGAAAAACTGTTTTTT.

The chain employs TRBV9 and TRBJ2-3, with a weak D call TRBD2 (5 bases). CDR3 size: 15 residues. CDR1 is SGDLS and CDR2 is YYNGEE in the germline V gene. V lost 0 bases and J 2 bases, leaving 10 bases between the germline ends. Here the CDR3 DNA reads TGTGCCAGCAGCGTAGTGGCGGGCCCCACAGATACGCAGTATTTT. Amino acids: CASSVVAGPTDTQYF.

The chain employs TRBV11-3 and TRBJ2-7, with 8 bases lining up with TRBD2. V shed 5 bases, J shed 4 bases, and the junction held 7 bases outside the gene matches. The germline V gene encodes CDR1 SGHNT and CDR2 YENEEA. The CDR3 is 14 residues long. CDR3 amino acids: CASSPGGVRYEQYF. CDR3 nucleotide sequence: TGTGCCAGCAGCCCGGGGGGGGTTCGGTACGAGCAGTACTTC.

The sample holds one count of this clone. The rearrangement uses TRBV28 and TRBJ2-7; TRBD1 matches at 10 bases. With 6 bases clipped from V and 4 bases from J, the junction kept 3 bases outside the gene matches. This CDR3 spans 13 amino acids. Germline CDR1 is MDHEN and CDR2 is SYDVKM. In nucleotides, the CDR3 is TGTGCCAGCAGCCTGGACAGGGGGTACGAGCAGTACTTC. This translates into CASSLDRGYEQYF. The variable domain in full, with the rest retrieved from reference TRBV28 and TRBJ2-7, is DVKVTQSSRYLVKRTGEKVFLECVQDMDHENMFWYRQDPGLGLRLIYFSYDVKMKEKGDIPEGYSVSREKKERFSLILESASTNQTSMYLCASSLDRGYEQYFGPGTRLTVT.

This chain uses TRBV5-1 with TRBJ2-5; 11 bases agree with TRBD2. The CDR3 runs 14 residues. The J segment lost 11 bases and the V segment lost 4 bases, leaving 10 bases of the junction unmatched. CDR1 is SGHRS and CDR2 is YFSETQ in the germline V gene. This CDR3 is CASSLTSGTGEQYF. For the CDR3, the DNA is TGCGCCAGCAGCCTGACTAGCGGGACGGGGGAGCAGTACTTC.

The chain couples TRBV13 to TRBJ1-1; D may be TRBD1 (5 bases). Germline assignment: CDR1 PRHDT and CDR2 FYEKMQ (reference sequence). The V end lost 3 bases, the J end lost 5 bases, and 13 bases lay between the germline ends. The CDR3 is 14 residues long. CDR3 bases: TGTGCCAGCAGCTTCGCGGGGGTATGGACTGAAGCTTTCTTT. Its protein product is CASSFAGVWTEAFF.